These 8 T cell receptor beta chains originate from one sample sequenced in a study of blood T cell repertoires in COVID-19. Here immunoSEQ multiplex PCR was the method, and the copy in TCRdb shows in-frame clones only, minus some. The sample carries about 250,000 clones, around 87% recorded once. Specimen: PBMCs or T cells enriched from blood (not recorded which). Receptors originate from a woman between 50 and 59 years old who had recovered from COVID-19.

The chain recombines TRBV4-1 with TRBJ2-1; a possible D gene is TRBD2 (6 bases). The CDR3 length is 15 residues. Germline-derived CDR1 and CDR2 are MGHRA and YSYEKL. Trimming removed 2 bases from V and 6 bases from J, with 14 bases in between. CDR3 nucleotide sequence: TGCGCCAGCAGCCAATCTACCGGGACTTTCAATGAGCAGTTCTTC. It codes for CASSQSTGTFNEQFF.

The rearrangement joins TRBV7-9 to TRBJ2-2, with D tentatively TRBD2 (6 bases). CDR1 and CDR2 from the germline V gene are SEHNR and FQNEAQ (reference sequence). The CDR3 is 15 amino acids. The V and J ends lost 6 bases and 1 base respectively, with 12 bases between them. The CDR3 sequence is CASSQWGENTGELFF. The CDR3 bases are TGTGCCAGCAGTCAGTGGGGGGAGAACACCGGGGAGCTGTTTTTT.

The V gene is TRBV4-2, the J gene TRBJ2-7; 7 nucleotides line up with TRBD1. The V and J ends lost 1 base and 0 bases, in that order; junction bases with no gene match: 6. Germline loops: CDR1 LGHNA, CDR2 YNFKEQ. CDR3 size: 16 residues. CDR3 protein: CASSQAQGDSSYEQYF. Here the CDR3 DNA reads TGTGCCAGCAGCCAAGCCCAGGGGGACAGCTCCTACGAGCAGTACTTC.

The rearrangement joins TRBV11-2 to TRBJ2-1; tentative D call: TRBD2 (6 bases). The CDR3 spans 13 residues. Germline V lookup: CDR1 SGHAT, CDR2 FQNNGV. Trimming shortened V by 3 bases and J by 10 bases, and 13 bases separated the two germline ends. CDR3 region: CASSFRGIGEQFF. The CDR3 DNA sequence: TGTGCCAGCAGCTTCCGCGGGATAGGGGAGCAGTTCTTC. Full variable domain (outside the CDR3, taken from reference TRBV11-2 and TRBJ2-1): EAGVAQSPRYKIIEKRQSVAFWCNPISGHATLYWYQQILGQGPKLLIQFQNNGVVDDSQLPKDRFSAERLKGVDSTLKIQPAKLEDSAVYLCASSFRGIGEQFFGPGTRLTVL.

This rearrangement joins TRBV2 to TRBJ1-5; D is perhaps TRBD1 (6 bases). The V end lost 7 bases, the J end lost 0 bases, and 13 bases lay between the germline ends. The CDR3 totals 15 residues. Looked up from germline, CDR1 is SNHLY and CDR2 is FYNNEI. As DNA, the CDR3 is TGTGCCAGCAAGCAGACAGGTCTTAGCAATCAGCCCCAGCATTTT. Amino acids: CASKQTGLSNQPQHF.

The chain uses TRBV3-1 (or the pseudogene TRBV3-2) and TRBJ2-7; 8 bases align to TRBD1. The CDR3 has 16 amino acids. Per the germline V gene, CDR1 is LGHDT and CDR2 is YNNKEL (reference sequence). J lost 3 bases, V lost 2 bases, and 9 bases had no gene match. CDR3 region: CASSQTSGQAFYEQYF. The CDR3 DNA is TGTGCCAGCAGCCAAACTTCGGGACAGGCTTTCTACGAGCAGTACTTC.

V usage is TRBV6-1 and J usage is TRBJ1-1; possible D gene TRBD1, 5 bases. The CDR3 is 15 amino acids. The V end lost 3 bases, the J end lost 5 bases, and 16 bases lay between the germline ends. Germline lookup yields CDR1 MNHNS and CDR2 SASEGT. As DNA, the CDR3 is TGTGCCAGCAGTGATTGGAGGGGCGGGGGTACTGAAGCTTTCTTT. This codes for CASSDWRGGGTEAFF.

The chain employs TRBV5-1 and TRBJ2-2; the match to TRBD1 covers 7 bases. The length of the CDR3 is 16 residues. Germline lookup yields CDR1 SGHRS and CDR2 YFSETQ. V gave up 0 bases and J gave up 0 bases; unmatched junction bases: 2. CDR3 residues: CASSLAGTANTGELFF. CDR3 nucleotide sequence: TGCGCCAGCAGCTTGGCCGGGACAGCGAACACCGGGGAGCTGTTTTTT.